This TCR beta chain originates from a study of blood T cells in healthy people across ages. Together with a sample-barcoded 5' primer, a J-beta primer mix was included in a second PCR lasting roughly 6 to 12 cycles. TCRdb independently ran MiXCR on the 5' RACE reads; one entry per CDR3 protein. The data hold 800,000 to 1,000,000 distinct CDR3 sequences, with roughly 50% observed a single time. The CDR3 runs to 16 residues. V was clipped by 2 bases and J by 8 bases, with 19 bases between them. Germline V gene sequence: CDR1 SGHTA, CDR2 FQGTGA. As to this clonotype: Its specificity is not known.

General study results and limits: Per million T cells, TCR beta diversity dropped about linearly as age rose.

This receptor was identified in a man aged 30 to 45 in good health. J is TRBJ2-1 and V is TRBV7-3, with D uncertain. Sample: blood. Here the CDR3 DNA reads TGTGCCAGCAGCTTATTCGTGGCAGGACCCAAGGATGAGCAGTTCTTC. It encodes CASSLFVAGPKDEQFF. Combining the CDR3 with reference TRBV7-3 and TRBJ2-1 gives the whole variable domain GAGVSQTPSNKVTEKGKYVELRCDPISGHTALYWYRQSLGQGPEFLIYFQGTGAADDSGLPNDRFFAVRPEGSVSTLKIQRTERGDSAVYLCASSLFVAGPKDEQFFGPGTRLTVL.